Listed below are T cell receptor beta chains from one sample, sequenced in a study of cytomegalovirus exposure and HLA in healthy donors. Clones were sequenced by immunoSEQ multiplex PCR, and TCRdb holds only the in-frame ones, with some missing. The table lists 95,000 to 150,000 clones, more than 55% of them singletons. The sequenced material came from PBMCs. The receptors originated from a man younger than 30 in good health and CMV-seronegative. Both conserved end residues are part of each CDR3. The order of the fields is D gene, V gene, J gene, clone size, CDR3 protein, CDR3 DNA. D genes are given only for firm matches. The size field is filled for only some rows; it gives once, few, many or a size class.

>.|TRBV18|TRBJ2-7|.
CASSPTSRPGNHEQYF
TGTGCCAGCTCACCAACATCTAGGCCGGGGAACCACGAGCAGTACTTC
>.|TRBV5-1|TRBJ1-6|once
CASSFSPRALTGSPLHF
TGCGCCAGCAGCTTCTCCCCCCGCGCCTTAACGGGTTCACCCCTCCACTTT
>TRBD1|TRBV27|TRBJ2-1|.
CASSSDRERYNEQFF
TGTGCCAGCAGTTCCGACAGGGAGCGTTACAATGAGCAGTTCTTC
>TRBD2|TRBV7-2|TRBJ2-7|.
CASSSPLIAGVSRSYEQYF
TGTGCCAGCAGCTCCCCATTGATAGCGGGGGTCAGCAGGTCCTACGAGCAGTACTTC
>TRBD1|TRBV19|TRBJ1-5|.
CASTTGVIRNQPQHF
TGTGCCAGTACGACAGGGGTCATTCGCAATCAGCCCCAGCATTTT
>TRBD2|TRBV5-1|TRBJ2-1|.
CASSLPLWGGIGYNEQFF
TGCGCCAGCAGCTTACCCCTCTGGGGGGGTATTGGGTACAATGAGCAGTTCTTC
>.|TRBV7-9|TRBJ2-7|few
CAGEGGTGPYEQYF
TGTGCCGGTGAGGGAGGGACAGGACCCTACGAGCAGTACTTC
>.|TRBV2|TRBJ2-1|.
CASRFTYNEQFF
TGTGCCAGCAGATTTACCTACAATGAGCAGTTCTTC
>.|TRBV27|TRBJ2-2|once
CASSLIGGELFF
TGTGCCAGCAGTTTGATCGGCGGGGAGCTGTTTTTT
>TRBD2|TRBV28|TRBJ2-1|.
CASGPSGRRPPYNEQFF
TGTGCCAGCGGGCCTAGCGGGAGGAGACCACCCTACAATGAGCAGTTCTTC
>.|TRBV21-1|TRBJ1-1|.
CASSKGDTSGWANTEAFF
TGTGCCAGCAGCAAAGGGGACACGTCGGGATGGGCGAACACTGAAGCTTTCTTT
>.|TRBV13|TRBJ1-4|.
CASSLAGTNEKLFF
TGTGCCAGCAGCTTAGCGGGGACTAATGAAAAACTGTTTTTT
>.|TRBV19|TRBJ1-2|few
CASSPAGGYYGYTF
TGTGCCAGTAGCCCCGCGGGGGGGTACTATGGCTACACCTTC
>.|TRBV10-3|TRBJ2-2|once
CAISGSGLSNTGELFF
TGTGCCATCAGTGGTTCGGGACTGTCGAACACCGGGGAGCTGTTTTTT
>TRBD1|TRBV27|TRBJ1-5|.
CASSPRTGAGNQPQHF
TGTGCCAGCAGTCCCCGGACAGGGGCTGGCAATCAGCCCCAGCATTTT
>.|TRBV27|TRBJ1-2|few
CASSLLRGSLYGYTF
TGTGCCAGCAGTTTATTGCGGGGCTCCCTCTATGGCTACACCTTC
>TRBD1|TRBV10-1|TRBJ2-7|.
CASSDHPVGDSSYEQYF
TGCGCCAGCAGTGATCACCCCGTGGGGGACAGCTCCTACGAGCAGTACTTC
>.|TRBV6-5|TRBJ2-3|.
CASSYRGGSTDTQYF
TGTGCCAGCAGTTACAGAGGGGGTAGCACAGATACGCAGTATTTT
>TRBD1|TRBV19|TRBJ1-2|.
CASSIDLGQGATYGYTF
TGTGCCAGTAGTATAGATCTCGGACAGGGGGCGACCTATGGCTACACCTTC
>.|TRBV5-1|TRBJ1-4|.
CASSLDRANEKLFF
TGCGCCAGCAGCTTGGACAGGGCTAATGAAAAACTGTTTTTT
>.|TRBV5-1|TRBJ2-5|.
CASSRVRGSQETQYF
TGCGCCAGCAGCCGGGTCCGTGGGAGCCAAGAGACCCAGTACTTC
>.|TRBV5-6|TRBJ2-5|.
CASSPRWGGDQETQYF
TGTGCCAGCAGCCCCCGTTGGGGCGGGGACCAAGAGACCCAGTACTTC
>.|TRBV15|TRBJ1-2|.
CATSRSPTQAGGYTF
TGTGCCACCAGCAGATCCCCGACTCAGGCGGGGGGCTACACCTTC
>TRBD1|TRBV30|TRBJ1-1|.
CAWSLDRDTEAFF
TGTGCCTGGTCCCTCGACAGGGACACTGAAGCTTTCTTT
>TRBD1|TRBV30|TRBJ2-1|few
CARGQDIEQFF
TGTGCCCGGGGACAGGATATTGAGCAGTTCTTC
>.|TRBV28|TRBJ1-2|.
CANSQNGYTF
TGTGCCAACAGTCAAAATGGCTACACCTTC
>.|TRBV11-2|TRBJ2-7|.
CASSFGLTPNGEQYF
TGTGCCAGCAGCTTTGGGCTGACACCTAACGGCGAGCAGTACTTC
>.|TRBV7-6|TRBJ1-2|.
CASSKGHANYGYTF
TGTGCCAGCAGCAAGGGACACGCTAACTATGGCTACACCTTC
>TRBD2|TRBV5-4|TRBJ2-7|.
CASSSRLAGSYEQYF
TGTGCCAGCAGCTCCCGACTAGCTGGTTCCTACGAGCAGTACTTC
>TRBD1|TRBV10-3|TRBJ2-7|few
CAARQGRTYEQYF
TGTGCCGCCCGACAGGGGCGCACCTACGAGCAGTACTTC
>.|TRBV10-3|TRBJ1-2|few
CATHDGVGYGYTF
TGTGCCACTCATGACGGGGTAGGCTATGGCTACACCTTC
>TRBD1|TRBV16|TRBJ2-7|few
CASSQSDREPYEQYF
TGTGCCAGCAGCCAATCCGACAGGGAACCCTACGAGCAGTACTTC
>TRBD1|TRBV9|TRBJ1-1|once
CASSVAGTGFTEAFF
TGTGCCAGCAGCGTAGCCGGGACAGGGTTCACTGAAGCTTTCTTT
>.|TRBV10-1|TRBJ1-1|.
CASHVMRAEGEAFF
TGCGCCTCGCATGTGATGAGGGCGGAGGGTGAAGCTTTCTTT
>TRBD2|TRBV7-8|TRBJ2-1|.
CASSGLANSYNEQFF
TGTGCCAGCTCGGGACTAGCGAACTCCTACAATGAGCAGTTCTTC
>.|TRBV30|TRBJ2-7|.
CAWRGQAVGEQYF
TGTGCCTGGAGGGGCCAAGCGGTTGGCGAGCAGTACTTC
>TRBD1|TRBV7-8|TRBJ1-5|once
CASSFDRGGFQPQHF
TGTGCCAGCAGCTTCGACAGGGGTGGGTTTCAGCCCCAGCATTTT